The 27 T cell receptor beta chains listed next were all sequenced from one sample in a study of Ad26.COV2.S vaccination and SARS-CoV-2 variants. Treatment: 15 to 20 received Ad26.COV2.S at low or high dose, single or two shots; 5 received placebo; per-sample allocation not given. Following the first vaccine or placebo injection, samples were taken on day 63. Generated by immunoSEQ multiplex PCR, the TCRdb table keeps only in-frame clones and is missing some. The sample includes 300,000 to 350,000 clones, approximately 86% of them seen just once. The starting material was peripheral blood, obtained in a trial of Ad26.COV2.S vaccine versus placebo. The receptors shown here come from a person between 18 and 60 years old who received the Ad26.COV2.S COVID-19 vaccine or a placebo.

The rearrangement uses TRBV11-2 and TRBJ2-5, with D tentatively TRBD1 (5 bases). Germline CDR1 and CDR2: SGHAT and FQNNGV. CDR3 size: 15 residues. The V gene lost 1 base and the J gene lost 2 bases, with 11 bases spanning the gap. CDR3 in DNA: TGTGCCAGCAGCTTAGGGCTGGGGCGGCAAGAGACCCAGTACTTC. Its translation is CASSLGLGRQETQYF.

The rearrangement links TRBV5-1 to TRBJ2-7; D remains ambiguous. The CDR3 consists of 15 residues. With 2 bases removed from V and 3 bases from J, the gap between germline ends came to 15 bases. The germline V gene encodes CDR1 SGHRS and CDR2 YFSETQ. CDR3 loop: CASSFRYGPNYEQYF. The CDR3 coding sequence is TGCGCCAGCAGCTTCCGTTACGGGCCAAACTACGAGCAGTACTTC.

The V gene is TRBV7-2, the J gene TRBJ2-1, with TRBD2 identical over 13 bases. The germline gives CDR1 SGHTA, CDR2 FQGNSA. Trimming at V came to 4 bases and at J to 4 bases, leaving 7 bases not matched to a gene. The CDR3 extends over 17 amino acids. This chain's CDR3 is CASSSRLAGGSYNEQFF. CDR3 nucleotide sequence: TGTGCCAGCAGCTCTAGACTAGCGGGGGGATCTTACAATGAGCAGTTCTTC.

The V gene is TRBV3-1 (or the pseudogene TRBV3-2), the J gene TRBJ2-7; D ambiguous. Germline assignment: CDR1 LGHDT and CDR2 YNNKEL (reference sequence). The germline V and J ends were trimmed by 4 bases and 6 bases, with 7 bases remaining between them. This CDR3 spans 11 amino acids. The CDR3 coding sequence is TGTGCCAGCAGCCTCGGACCCGAGCAGTACTTC. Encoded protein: CASSLGPEQYF.

The CDR3 sequence is CASSLFPSGGALVNEQFF. The CDR3 DNA reads as TGCGCCAGCAGCTTGTTCCCTAGCGGGGGGGCTTTAGTAAATGAGCAGTTCTTC. The chain carries TRBV5-1 and TRBJ2-1, with 12 positions matching TRBD2. J was trimmed by 7 bases and V by 1 base; bases with no gene match: 12. This CDR3 spans 18 amino acids. Germline CDR1 reads SGHRS; CDR2 reads YFSETQ.

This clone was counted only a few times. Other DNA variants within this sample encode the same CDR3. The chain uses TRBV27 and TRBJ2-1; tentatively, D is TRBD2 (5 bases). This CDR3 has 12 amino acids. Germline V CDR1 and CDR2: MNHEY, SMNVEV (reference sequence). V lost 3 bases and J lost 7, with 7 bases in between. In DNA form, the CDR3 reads TGTGCCAGCAGTTTTCCGGGGAATGAGCAGTTCTTC. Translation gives CASSFPGNEQFF.

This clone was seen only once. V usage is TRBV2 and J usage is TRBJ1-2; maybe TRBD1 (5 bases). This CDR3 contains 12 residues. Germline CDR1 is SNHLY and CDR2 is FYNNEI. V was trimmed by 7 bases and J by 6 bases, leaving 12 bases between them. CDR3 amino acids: CASMGPRDGYTF. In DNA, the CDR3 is TGTGCCAGCATGGGGCCCAGGGATGGCTACACCTTC.

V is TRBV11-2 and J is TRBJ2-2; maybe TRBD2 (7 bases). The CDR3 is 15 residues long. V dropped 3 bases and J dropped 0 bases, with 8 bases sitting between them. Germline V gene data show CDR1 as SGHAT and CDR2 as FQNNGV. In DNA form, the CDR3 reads TGTGCCAGCAGCTTCGGGGGGCCGAACACCGGGGAGCTGTTTTTT. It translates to CASSFGGPNTGELFF.

In nucleotides, the CDR3 is TGTGCCAGCAGCCGGGGGAGGGAAGCTCAAGAGACCCAGTACTTC. Translation: CASSRGREAQETQYF. This chain uses TRBV7-2 with TRBJ2-5, with 7 bases aligning to TRBD2. Trimming took 5 bases from V and 2 from J; bases not matched to a gene: 8. Germline values: CDR1 SGHTA, CDR2 FQGNSA. The CDR3 extends over 15 amino acids. The full variable domain, in which reference TRBV7-2 and TRBJ2-5 provide the parts outside the CDR3, is GAGVSQSPSNKVTEKGKDVELRCDPISGHTALYWYRQSLGQGLEFLIYFQGNSAPDKSGLPSDRFSAERTGGSVSTLTIQRTQQEDSAVYLCASSRGREAQETQYFGPGTRLLVL.

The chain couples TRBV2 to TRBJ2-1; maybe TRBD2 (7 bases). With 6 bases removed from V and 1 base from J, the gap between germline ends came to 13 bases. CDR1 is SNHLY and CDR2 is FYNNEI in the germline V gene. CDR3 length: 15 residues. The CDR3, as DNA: TGTGCCAGCAGAGCCGCGGGGGCTTCCTACAATGAGCAGTTCTTC. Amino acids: CASRAAGASYNEQFF.

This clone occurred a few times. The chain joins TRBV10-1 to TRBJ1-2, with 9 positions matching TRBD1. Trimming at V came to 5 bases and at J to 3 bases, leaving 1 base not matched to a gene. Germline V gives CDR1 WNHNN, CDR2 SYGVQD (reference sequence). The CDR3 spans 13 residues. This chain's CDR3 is CASSRTGDYGYTF. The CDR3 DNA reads TGCGCCAGCAGTCGGACAGGGGACTATGGCTACACCTTC.

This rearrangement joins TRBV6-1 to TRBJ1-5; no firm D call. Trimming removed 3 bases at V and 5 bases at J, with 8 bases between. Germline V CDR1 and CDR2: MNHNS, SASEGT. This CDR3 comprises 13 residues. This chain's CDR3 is CASSDTSDQPQHF. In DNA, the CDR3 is TGTGCCAGCAGTGACACCTCAGATCAGCCCCAGCATTTT.

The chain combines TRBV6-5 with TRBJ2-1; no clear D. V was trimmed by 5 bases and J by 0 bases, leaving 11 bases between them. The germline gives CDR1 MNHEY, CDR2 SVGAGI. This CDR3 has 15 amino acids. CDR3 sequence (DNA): TGTGCCAGCAGTCACCAAGCGAGCTCCTACAATGAGCAGTTCTTC. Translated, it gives CASSHQASSYNEQFF.

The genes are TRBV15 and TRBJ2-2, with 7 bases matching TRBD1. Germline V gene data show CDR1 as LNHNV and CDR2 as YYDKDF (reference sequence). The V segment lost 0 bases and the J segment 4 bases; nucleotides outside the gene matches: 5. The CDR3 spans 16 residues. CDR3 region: CATSRDVTGTTGELFF. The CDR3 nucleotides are TGTGCCACCAGCAGAGATGTGACAGGGACCACCGGGGAGCTGTTTTTT.

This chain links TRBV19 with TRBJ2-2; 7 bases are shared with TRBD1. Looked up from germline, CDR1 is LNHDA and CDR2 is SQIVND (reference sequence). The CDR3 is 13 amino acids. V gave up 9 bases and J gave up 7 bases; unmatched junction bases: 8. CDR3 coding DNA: TGTGCCAGCAGTGACAGGGACGGCGGGGAGCTGTTTTTT. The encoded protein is CASSDRDGGELFF.

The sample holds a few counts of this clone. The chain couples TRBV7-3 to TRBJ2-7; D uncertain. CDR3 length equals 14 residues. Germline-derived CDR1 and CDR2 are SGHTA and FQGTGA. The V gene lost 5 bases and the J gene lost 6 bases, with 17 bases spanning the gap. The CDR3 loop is CASSQSRLTGEQYF. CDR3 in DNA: TGTGCCAGCAGCCAGTCGAGATTAACGGGCGAGCAGTACTTC.

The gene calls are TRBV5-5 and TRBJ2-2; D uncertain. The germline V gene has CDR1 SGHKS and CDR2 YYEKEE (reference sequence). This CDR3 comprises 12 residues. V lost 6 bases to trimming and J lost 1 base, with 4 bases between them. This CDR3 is CASMKNTGELFF. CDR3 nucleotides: TGTGCCAGCATGAAGAACACCGGGGAGCTGTTTTTT.

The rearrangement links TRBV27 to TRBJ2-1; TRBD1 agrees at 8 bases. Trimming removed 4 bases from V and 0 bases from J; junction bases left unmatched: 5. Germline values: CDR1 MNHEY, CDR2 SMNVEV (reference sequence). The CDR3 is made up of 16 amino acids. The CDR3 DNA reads TGTGCCAGCAGTTACTCAGGGGGCAGCTCCTACAATGAGCAGTTCTTC. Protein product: CASSYSGGSSYNEQFF.

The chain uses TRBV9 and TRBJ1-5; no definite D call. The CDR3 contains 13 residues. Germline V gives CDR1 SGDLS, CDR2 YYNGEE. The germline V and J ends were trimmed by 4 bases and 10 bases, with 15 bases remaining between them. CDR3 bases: TGTGCCAGCAGCCTAAGCCCTTTCCAACCCCAGCATTTT. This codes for CASSLSPFQPQHF.

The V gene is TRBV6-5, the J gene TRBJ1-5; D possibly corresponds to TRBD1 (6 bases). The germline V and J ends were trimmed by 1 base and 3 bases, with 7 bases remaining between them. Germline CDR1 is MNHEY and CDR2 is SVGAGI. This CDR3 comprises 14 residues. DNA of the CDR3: TGTGCCAGCAGTTACTACAGGGACAATCAGCCCCAGCATTTT. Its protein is CASSYYRDNQPQHF.

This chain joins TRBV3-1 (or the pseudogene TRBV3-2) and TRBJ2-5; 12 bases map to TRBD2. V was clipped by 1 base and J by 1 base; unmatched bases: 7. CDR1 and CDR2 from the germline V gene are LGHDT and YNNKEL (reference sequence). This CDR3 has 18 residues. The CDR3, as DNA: TGTGCCAGCAGCCAAGGGCGCCTAGCGGGGGGGCGCCAAGAGACCCAGTACTTC. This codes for CASSQGRLAGGRQETQYF.

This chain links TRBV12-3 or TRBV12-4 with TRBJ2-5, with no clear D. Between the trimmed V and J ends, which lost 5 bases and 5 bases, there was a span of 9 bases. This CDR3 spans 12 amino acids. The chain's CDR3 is CASSLSKETQYF. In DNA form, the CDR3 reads TGTGCCAGCAGTCTTAGCAAGGAGACCCAGTACTTC.

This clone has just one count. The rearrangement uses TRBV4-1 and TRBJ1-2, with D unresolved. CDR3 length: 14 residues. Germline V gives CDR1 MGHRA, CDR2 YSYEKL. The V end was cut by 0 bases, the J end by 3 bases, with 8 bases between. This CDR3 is CASSQDFTDYGYTF. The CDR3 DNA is TGCGCCAGCAGCCAAGATTTCACGGACTATGGCTACACCTTC.

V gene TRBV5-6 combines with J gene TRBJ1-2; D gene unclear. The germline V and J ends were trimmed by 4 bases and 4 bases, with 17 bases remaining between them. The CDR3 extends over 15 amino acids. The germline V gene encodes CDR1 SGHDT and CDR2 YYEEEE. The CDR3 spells CASSPDLRAVYGYTF. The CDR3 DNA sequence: TGTGCCAGCAGCCCAGACCTACGGGCCGTCTATGGCTACACCTTC.

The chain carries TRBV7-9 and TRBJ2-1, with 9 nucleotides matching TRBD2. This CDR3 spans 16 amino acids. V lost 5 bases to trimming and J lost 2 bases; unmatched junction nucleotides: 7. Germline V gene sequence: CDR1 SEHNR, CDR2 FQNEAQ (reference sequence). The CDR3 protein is CASSGISGGPYNEQFF. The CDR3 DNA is TGTGCCAGCAGCGGAATAAGCGGGGGGCCCTACAATGAGCAGTTCTTC.

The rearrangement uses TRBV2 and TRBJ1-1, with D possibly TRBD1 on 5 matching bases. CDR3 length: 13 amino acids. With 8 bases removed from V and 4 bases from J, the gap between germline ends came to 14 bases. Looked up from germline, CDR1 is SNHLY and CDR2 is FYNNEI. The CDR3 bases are TGTGCCAGCGGCGCGGCTAGGGGCACTGAAGCTTTCTTT. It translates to CASGAARGTEAFF.

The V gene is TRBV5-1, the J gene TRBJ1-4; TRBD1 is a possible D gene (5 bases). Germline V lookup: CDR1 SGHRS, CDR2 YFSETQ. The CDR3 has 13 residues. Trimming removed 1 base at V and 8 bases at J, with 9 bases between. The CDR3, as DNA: TGCGCCAGCAGCTTGAATTGGGGCGAAAAACTGTTTTTT. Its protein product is CASSLNWGEKLFF.